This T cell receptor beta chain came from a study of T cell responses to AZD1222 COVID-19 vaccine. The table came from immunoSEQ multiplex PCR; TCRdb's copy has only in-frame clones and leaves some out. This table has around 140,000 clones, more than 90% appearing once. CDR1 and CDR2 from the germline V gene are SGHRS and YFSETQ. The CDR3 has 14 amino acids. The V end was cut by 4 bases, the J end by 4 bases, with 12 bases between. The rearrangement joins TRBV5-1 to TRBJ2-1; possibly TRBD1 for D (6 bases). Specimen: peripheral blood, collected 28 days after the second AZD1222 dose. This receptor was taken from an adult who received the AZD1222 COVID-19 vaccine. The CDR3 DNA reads TGCGCCAGCAGCCGACTGGACAGATACAATGAGCAGTTCTTC. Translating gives CASSRLDRYNEQFF. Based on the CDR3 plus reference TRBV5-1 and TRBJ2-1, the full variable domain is KAGVTQTPRYLIKTRGQQVTLSCSPISGHRSVSWYQQTPGQGLQFLFEYFSETQRNKGNFPGRFSGRQFSNSRSEMNVSTLELGDSALYLCASSRLDRYNEQFFGPGTRLTVL.